This record concerns one T cell receptor beta chain sequence. Its antigen is undetermined. In each sample, roughly 0.95-10 million cryopreserved PBMC were present before DNA extraction. The data derive from a study of long-term antiretroviral therapy in people with HIV. Study-wide results and limits: Dominating the repertoire at all time points were the clones that expanded before ART. Repertoires from HIV showed CDR3 length ranges narrower than those of controls.

An immunoSEQ assay, version v3.0, was performed at survey level. What sequencing targeted per sample was 40,000-50,000 T-cell genomes. TCRdb's copy holds only in-frame clones and misses some; the assay was immunoSEQ multiplex PCR. Among 20,000 to 25,000 clones listed, around 86% were seen once. Per germline, CDR1 LNHDA and CDR2 SQIVND (reference sequence). The CDR3 spans 15 residues. Trimming shortened V by 4 bases and J by 6 bases, and 17 bases separated the two germline ends. The V call is TRBV19, the J call TRBJ2-3; D tentatively reads TRBD1 or TRBD2 (6 bases each). The sequencing used unsorted PBMCs, collected 1.2 years after starting antiretroviral therapy. The clonotype originates from a man aged 50 to 60 with HIV. The CDR3 loop reads CASSRGGGSGDTQYF. The CDR3 bases are TGTGCCAGTAGTAGAGGGGGAGGCAGCGGGGATACGCAGTATTTT.